Below are 30 T cell receptor beta chains sequenced from a single sample in a study of blood T cell repertoires in COVID-19. Clones were read by immunoSEQ multiplex PCR, and TCRdb kept only the in-frame ones, dropping some. The sample lists hundreds of thousands of clones; 86% were seen once. The source material was PBMCs or T cells enriched from blood (not recorded which). The receptors were sampled from a woman in her fifties or sixties in a cohort exposed to, infected with or recovered from COVID-19 (not recorded which).

The rearrangement joins TRBV7-3 to TRBJ2-1; D unresolved. The V end lost 4 bases, the J end lost 9 bases, and 19 bases lay between the germline ends. CDR3 length: 15 residues. Germline V lookup: CDR1 SGHTA, CDR2 FQGTGA. The CDR3 here is CASSSGSGWSSEQFF. The CDR3 nucleotides read TGTGCCAGCAGCTCCGGGTCCGGGTGGTCAAGTGAGCAGTTCTTC.

This clone was picked up a small number of times. The chain has TRBV3-1 (or the pseudogene TRBV3-2) and TRBJ2-4, with 11 bases lining up with TRBD2. The length of the CDR3 is 19 residues. CDR1 is LGHDT, CDR2 YNNKEL, per germline (reference sequence). Germline trimming cut 0 bases from V and 0 bases from J; bases unmatched to any gene: 7. The CDR3 nucleotides are TGTGCCAGCAGCCAAGATCTAGCGGGGGGCCTGATAGCCAAAAACATTCAGTACTTC. The encoded protein is CASSQDLAGGLIAKNIQYF.

The chain employs TRBV15 and TRBJ2-3; 11 positions match TRBD1. Germline V gene lookup returns CDR1 LNHNV and CDR2 YYDKDF (reference sequence). J gave up 6 bases and V 0 bases, and 8 bases lay outside the gene matches. CDR3 length equals 17 residues. The CDR3 is CATSRDIRTGGGDTQYF. The DNA of the CDR3 is TGTGCCACCAGCAGAGATATCCGGACAGGGGGCGGGGATACGCAGTATTTT.

J is TRBJ2-7 and V is TRBV10-3; D is possibly TRBD2 (6 bases). The V end lost 2 bases, the J end lost 3 bases, and 11 bases lay between the germline ends. The CDR3 is 14 amino acids. The V gene's germline CDR1 is ENHRY and CDR2 SYGVKD. CDR3 in amino acids: CAISEPRGGYEQYF. In DNA, the CDR3 is TGTGCCATCAGTGAGCCCCGGGGAGGCTACGAGCAGTACTTC.

This clone has a handful of counts. The chain joins TRBV10-2 to TRBJ2-7; D gene ambiguous. V lost 8 bases and J lost 1, with 12 bases in between. This CDR3 has 13 amino acids. Germline CDR1 and CDR2: WSHSY and SAAADI. The CDR3 loop reads CASQEGRSYEQYF. In nucleotides, the CDR3 is TGCGCCAGCCAGGAAGGCAGATCCTACGAGCAGTACTTC.

The V gene is TRBV7-2, the J gene TRBJ1-5; D is unclear. The CDR3 extends over 14 amino acids. The germline V gene has CDR1 SGHTA and CDR2 FQGNSA. Trimming removed 4 bases from V and 2 bases from J, with 9 bases in between. The CDR3 sequence is CASSSMVGNQPQHF. For the CDR3, the DNA is TGTGCCAGCAGCTCTATGGTCGGCAATCAGCCCCAGCATTTT.

The chain carries TRBV6-1 and TRBJ2-3; D is possibly TRBD1 (6 bases). CDR1 and CDR2 (germline): MNHNS, SASEGT. Trimming removed 2 bases from V and 7 bases from J, with 13 bases in between. The CDR3 is 14 amino acids. The CDR3 nucleotides are TGTGCCAGCAGTGAAAGGGGGACCGTTCATACGCAGTATTTT. Its translation is CASSERGTVHTQYF.

This chain links TRBV19 with TRBJ1-1; D is possibly TRBD1 (5 bases). Trimming pared 5 bases from V and 4 bases from J, leaving 14 bases between. The length of the CDR3 is 14 residues. From germline, CDR1 is LNHDA and CDR2 SQIVND (reference sequence). CDR3 sequence reads: CASSHRGGSTEAFF. CDR3 sequence (DNA): TGTGCCAGTAGTCATCGTGGGGGGAGCACTGAAGCTTTCTTT. Together with reference TRBV19 and TRBJ1-1, the CDR3 gives the full variable domain: DGGITQSPKYLFRKEGQNVTLSCEQNLNHDAMYWYRQDPGQGLRLIYYSQIVNDFQKGDIAEGYSVSREKKESFPLTVTSAQKNPTAFYLCASSHRGGSTEAFFGQGTRLTVV.

This chain uses TRBV10-3 with TRBJ1-2; 9 bases fit TRBD1. Germline V gives CDR1 ENHRY, CDR2 SYGVKD. The CDR3 runs to 15 residues. V lost 3 bases, J lost 4 bases, and 6 bases stayed unmatched. The CDR3 sequence is CAISDKTGGIYGYTF. As DNA, the CDR3 is TGTGCCATCAGTGATAAGACAGGGGGAATCTATGGCTACACCTTC.

This clone was counted a single time. The chain's CDR3 is CASSFFQGNQPQHF. The CDR3 DNA sequence: TGTGCCAGCAGCTTTTTCCAGGGAAATCAGCCCCAGCATTTT. This chain joins TRBV5-6 and TRBJ1-5, with D possibly being TRBD1 (5 bases). The CDR3 runs 14 residues. Germline CDR1 is SGHDT and CDR2 is YYEEEE. V lost 2 bases, J lost 4 bases, and 10 bases lay in between.

This clone was observed a handful of times. The V call is TRBV15, the J call TRBJ2-3; 7 bases fit TRBD2. Per germline, CDR1 LNHNV and CDR2 YYDKDF (reference sequence). This CDR3 is 15 amino acids long. With V trimmed by 1 base and J by 4 bases, 5 bases remained unmatched. The DNA for the CDR3 is TGTGCCACCAGCAGAGGCGGGGGTACTGCAGATACGCAGTATTTT. This codes for CATSRGGGTADTQYF.

This rearrangement joins TRBV29-1 to TRBJ1-2; D is unresolved. The V and J ends lost 6 bases and 5 bases respectively, with 10 bases between them. This CDR3 has 11 amino acids. In germline, CDR1 is SQVTM, CDR2 ANQGSEA. The CDR3 nucleotides are TGCAGCGTGGAGGCCGAATATGGCTACACCTTC. Amino acids: CSVEAEYGYTF.

DNA of the CDR3: TGTGCCAGCAGCGAGAAAGCGACTAATGAAAAACTGTTTTTT. Translating gives CASSEKATNEKLFF. V is TRBV5-4 and J is TRBJ1-4; D ambiguous. Trimming pared 4 bases from V and 2 bases from J, leaving 9 bases between. CDR3 length: 14 amino acids. From germline, CDR1 is SGHNT and CDR2 YYREEE (reference sequence).

This chain links TRBV7-2 with TRBJ1-4; the D gene is possibly TRBD1 (6 bases). Germline V gives CDR1 SGHTA, CDR2 FQGNSA. The CDR3 is made up of 13 amino acids. V shed 5 bases and J shed 8 bases, with 12 bases lying between them. The CDR3 region has the DNA TGTGCCAGCAGCGAACAGGGACGGGAAAAACTGTTTTTT. Translating it yields CASSEQGREKLFF.

The chain uses TRBV7-2 and TRBJ1-1; 7 bases align to TRBD1. The germline CDR1 and CDR2 sequences are SGHTA and FQGNSA. This CDR3 spans 15 amino acids. V was pared by 5 bases and J by 1 base, with 7 bases of the junction left unmatched. CDR3 residues: CASSQTTGRNTEAFF. The CDR3 nucleotides read TGTGCCAGCAGCCAAACGACAGGGAGGAACACTGAAGCTTTCTTT.

With regard to this clone: The germline gene is not matched at one end of the junction; a read error may be the cause. V is TRBV20-1 and J is TRBJ1-1; D remains unclear. In germline, CDR1 is DFQATT, CDR2 SNEGSKA (reference sequence). There are 11 residues in the CDR3. The CDR3 is CSAEAGVGRIF. For the CDR3, the DNA is TGCAGTGCCGAGGCTGGGGTAGGGAGAATATTC.

J is TRBJ1-2 and V is TRBV12-3 or TRBV12-4, with D possibly being TRBD1 (6 bases). The germline V and J ends were trimmed by 1 base and 4 bases, with 7 bases remaining between them. The CDR3 contains 13 residues. CDR3 nucleotide sequence: TGTGCCAGCAGTTTAGTCAGGGGCTATGGCTACACCTTC. Translation: CASSLVRGYGYTF.

V usage is TRBV27 and J usage is TRBJ2-6, with TRBD1 as a possible D gene (6 bases). CDR3 size: 13 residues. V was trimmed by 3 bases and J by 12 bases, leaving 12 bases between them. Germline loops: CDR1 MNHEY, CDR2 SMNVEV (reference sequence). The CDR3 DNA follows: TGTGCCAGCAGTTTTCAAGGGGGTGGCGTCCTGACTTTC. The encoded protein is CASSFQGGGVLTF.

The chain couples TRBV7-8 to TRBJ1-2; 7 positions agree with TRBD1. The ends lost 5 bases at V and 8 bases at J; junction bases unmatched: 5. In germline, CDR1 is SGHVS, CDR2 FQNEAQ. The CDR3 is made up of 12 amino acids. The chain's CDR3 is CASSQDRKGYTF. The CDR3 DNA follows: TGTGCCAGCAGCCAGGACAGGAAAGGCTACACCTTC.

The rearrangement links TRBV5-4 to TRBJ1-2; unclear D gene. The V gene lost 0 bases and the J gene lost 5 bases, with 8 bases spanning the gap. The CDR3 is made up of 13 amino acids. Germline V lookup: CDR1 SGHNT, CDR2 YYREEE (reference sequence). The CDR3: CASSLALVYGYTF. CDR3 coding DNA: TGTGCCAGCAGCTTGGCTCTAGTTTATGGCTACACCTTC. Full variable domain (rest looked up from reference TRBV5-4 and TRBJ1-2): ETGVTQSPTHLIKTRGQQVTLRCSSQSGHNTVSWYQQALGQGPQFIFQYYREEENGRGNFPPRFSGLQFPNYSSELNVNALELDDSALYLCASSLALVYGYTFGSGTRLTVV.

The V and J genes are TRBV29-1 and TRBJ1-1; D call uncertain. Germline V gene data show CDR1 as SQVTM and CDR2 as ANQGSEA. The CDR3 length is 12 residues. V lost 3 bases and J lost 1, with 6 bases in between. The CDR3 here is CSVDSGNTEAFF. In nucleotides, the CDR3 is TGCAGCGTTGACAGTGGGAACACTGAAGCTTTCTTT.

The gene calls are TRBV5-4 and TRBJ1-3; weak D call: TRBD1 (5 bases). The CDR3 has 16 residues. Germline CDR1 reads SGHNT; CDR2 reads YYREEE (reference sequence). V was shortened by 0 bases and J by 1 base, with 11 bases between the two germline ends. The CDR3 loop reads CASSLGGGWSGNTIYF. As DNA, the CDR3 is TGTGCCAGCAGCTTGGGCGGGGGTTGGTCTGGAAACACCATATATTTT.

This clone was recorded only once. The chain uses TRBV4-2 and TRBJ2-3; the match to TRBD2 covers 11 bases. CDR3 length: 18 residues. V dropped 4 bases and J dropped 4; count of bases not matched to a gene: 13. Germline V lookup: CDR1 LGHNA, CDR2 YNFKEQ. The CDR3 nucleotides read TGTGCCAGCAGCCCCCGGGGGGGAACTAGCGGGGGAGCAGATACGCAGTATTTT. Amino acid sequence: CASSPRGGTSGGADTQYF.

This clone turned up a few times. The chain joins TRBV18 to TRBJ2-2; D might be TRBD2 (7 bases). CDR1 is KGHSH and CDR2 is LQKENI in the germline V gene. Trimming cost V 4 bases and J 6 bases, with 15 bases left between them. The CDR3 is 15 amino acids. The CDR3 region is CASSLTRGPAGELFF. The CDR3 nucleotides are TGTGCCAGCTCACTGACGCGGGGGCCAGCCGGGGAGCTGTTTTTT.

The V gene is TRBV7-8, the J gene TRBJ1-1; D not resolved. Germline V gene sequence: CDR1 SGHVS, CDR2 FQNEAQ. V gave up 2 bases and J gave up 7 bases, with 5 bases separating them. The CDR3 sequence is 11 residues long. The CDR3 reads CASSLNGEAFF. Written as DNA, the CDR3 is TGTGCCAGCAGCTTAAACGGTGAAGCTTTCTTT.

The chain carries TRBV5-1 and TRBJ2-3; 8 nucleotides line up with TRBD2. J lost 2 bases, V lost 0 bases, and 8 bases had no gene match. Germline CDR1 reads SGHRS; CDR2 reads YFSETQ. This CDR3 spans 17 amino acids. In DNA, the CDR3 is TGCGCCAGCAGCTTGGGCCCCCAAGCGGGGGACACAGATACGCAGTATTTT. Amino acid sequence: CASSLGPQAGDTDTQYF.

The CDR3 DNA sequence: TGTGCCAGCTCACCACCCGCTAGCAGGGAGACCCAGTACTTC. This translates into CASSPPASRETQYF. J is TRBJ2-5 and V is TRBV18; D is possibly TRBD2 (5 bases). V was pared by 0 bases and J by 5 bases, with 10 bases between. This CDR3 is 14 amino acids long. Germline V lookup: CDR1 KGHSH, CDR2 LQKENI.

The rearrangement uses TRBV6-5 and TRBJ2-1; the match to TRBD2 covers 7 bases. Germline V lookup: CDR1 MNHEY, CDR2 SVGAGI. The CDR3 has 14 residues. With 9 bases clipped from V and 5 bases from J, the junction kept 10 bases outside the gene matches. CDR3 loop: CASRSLAPNNEQFF. The CDR3 DNA reads TGTGCCAGTCGGTCACTAGCGCCCAACAATGAGCAGTTCTTC.

The genes are TRBV12-5 and TRBJ1-2; tentative D call: TRBD1 (5 bases). V was shortened by 1 base and J by 8 bases, with 11 bases between the two germline ends. This CDR3 region has 13 residues. Germline-derived CDR1 and CDR2 are LGHNT and FRNRAP. CDR3 in amino acids: CASGLDRFGGYTF. CDR3 sequence (DNA): TGTGCTAGTGGTTTGGACAGGTTCGGAGGCTACACCTTC.

The chain recombines TRBV7-9 with TRBJ2-3; D is possibly TRBD2 (6 bases). CDR3 length: 14 residues. Germline CDR1 is SEHNR and CDR2 is FQNEAQ (reference sequence). The V and J ends lost 5 bases and 3 bases respectively, with 12 bases between them. The CDR3 nucleotides are TGTGCCAGCAGCCTAATGGGGGGTACAGATACGCAGTATTTT. This gives the protein CASSLMGGTDTQYF.